This T cell receptor (beta chain) was recorded in a study of OX40 agonist ivuxolimab in advanced cancers. Study background: Three dose-escalation patients had partial responses: one with hepatocellular carcinoma and two with cutaneous melanoma.

Per the germline V gene, CDR1 is SGHRS and CDR2 is YFSETQ. The V segment lost 4 bases and the J segment 8 bases; nucleotides outside the gene matches: 11. The CDR3 runs 16 residues. Systemic immunosuppression or autoimmune disease history was grounds to exclude patients. Profiling relied on immunoSEQ multiplex PCR, and the TCRdb table lists in-frame clones only, not all of them. The repertoire holds 30,000 to 40,000 clones, with around 79% as singletons. This sequence was found in an adult with an advanced solid tumor such as melanoma, head and neck, liver or kidney cancer. Here the sequenced sample was CD4+ or CD8+ T cells sorted from blood, taken in a trial of the OX40 agonist ivuxolimab. The chain combines TRBV5-1 with TRBJ2-1; 11 nucleotides agree with TRBD2. In DNA, the CDR3 is TGCGCCAGCAGCCCGGCACTAGCGGGGGTCATCGATGAGCAGTTCTTC. Its protein is CASSPALAGVIDEQFF. Based on the CDR3 plus reference TRBV5-1 and TRBJ2-1, the full variable domain is KAGVTQTPRYLIKTRGQQVTLSCSPISGHRSVSWYQQTPGQGLQFLFEYFSETQRNKGNFPGRFSGRQFSNSRSEMNVSTLELGDSALYLCASSPALAGVIDEQFFGPGTRLTVL.